Listed below are T cell receptor beta chains from one sample, sequenced in a study of Graves' ophthalmopathy and Graves' hyperthyroidism. TCRdb passed the multiplex PCR reads through MiXCR, listing each CDR3 protein once. This sample has roughly 230,000 distinct CDR3 sequences, with around a fifth found just once. The specimen was peripheral blood. All receptors come from a woman in her forties or fifties with Graves' ophthalmopathy. CDR3s include the opening cysteine and the closing phenylalanine or tryptophan. The order of the fields is J gene, V gene, D gene, clone size, CDR3 protein, CDR3 DNA. A D gene is named only where the DNA matches it firmly. Clone size is shown for a subset of rows, as once, few, many or a class of expanded clone.

J gene: TRBJ2-7; V gene: TRBV18; D gene: TRBD2; clone size: -; CDR3 protein: CASSPASGSPLRSYEQYF; CDR3 DNA: TGTGCCAGCTCACCAGCTAGCGGGAGCCCCTTACGCTCCTACGAGCAGTACTTC
J gene: TRBJ2-7; V gene: TRBV19; D gene: TRBD1; clone size: many; CDR3 protein: CASKARQGRDEQYF; CDR3 DNA: TGTGCCAGTAAAGCACGACAGGGACGCGACGAGCAGTACTTC
J gene: TRBJ1-5; V gene: TRBV12-3/TRBV12-4; D gene: TRBD1; clone size: many; CDR3 protein: CASSPTPGTGFSNQPQHF; CDR3 DNA: TGTGCCAGCAGTCCTACTCCCGGGACAGGGTTCAGCAATCAGCCCCAGCATTTT
J gene: TRBJ2-2; V gene: TRBV30; D gene: -; clone size: many; CDR3 protein: CAWSVGNTGELFF; CDR3 DNA: TGTGCCTGGAGTGTTGGCAACACCGGGGAGCTGTTTTTT
J gene: TRBJ2-7; V gene: TRBV28; D gene: -; clone size: -; CDR3 protein: CASTLGGGRSYEQYF; CDR3 DNA: TGTGCCAGCACCCTAGGCGGCGGGCGCTCCTACGAGCAGTACTTC
J gene: TRBJ1-1; V gene: TRBV6-1; D gene: -; clone size: -; CDR3 protein: CGSSQINTEAFF; CDR3 DNA: TGTGGCAGCAGTCAGATAAACACTGAAGCTTTCTTT
J gene: TRBJ1-1; V gene: TRBV3-1; D gene: -; clone size: -; CDR3 protein: CASSLQGQQAFF; CDR3 DNA: TGTGCCAGCAGCCTCCAAGGACAACAAGCTTTCTTT
J gene: TRBJ2-5; V gene: TRBV10-2; D gene: TRBD2; clone size: many; CDR3 protein: CASSRSGRAGETQYF; CDR3 DNA: TGCGCCAGCAGTAGGAGCGGGAGGGCCGGAGAGACCCAGTACTTC
J gene: TRBJ1-1; V gene: TRBV12-3/TRBV12-4; D gene: -; clone size: -; CDR3 protein: CASSLSTATEAFF; CDR3 DNA: TGTGCCAGCAGTCTCTCGACAGCCACTGAAGCTTTCTTT
J gene: TRBJ2-2; V gene: TRBV6-1; D gene: -; clone size: many; CDR3 protein: CASRRSDGGGTGELFF; CDR3 DNA: TGTGCCAGCAGGCGCTCGGACGGAGGCGGGACCGGGGAGCTGTTTTTT
J gene: TRBJ1-2; V gene: TRBV6-1; D gene: -; clone size: many; CDR3 protein: CASRGTGGYTF; CDR3 DNA: TGTGCCAGCAGGGGGACGGGAGGCTACACCTTC
J gene: TRBJ1-2; V gene: TRBV6-4; D gene: -; clone size: many; CDR3 protein: CASSPDTGVYGYTF; CDR3 DNA: TGTGCCAGCAGTCCTGACACTGGGGTCTATGGCTACACCTTC
J gene: TRBJ1-1; V gene: TRBV12-3/TRBV12-4; D gene: TRBD1; clone size: many; CDR3 protein: CASSAGGVYGSTEAFF; CDR3 DNA: TGTGCCAGCAGTGCAGGGGGCGTTTATGGTAGCACTGAAGCTTTCTTT
J gene: TRBJ2-7; V gene: TRBV28; D gene: -; clone size: many; CDR3 protein: CASSQTDYEQYF; CDR3 DNA: TGTGCCAGCAGCCAGACAGACTACGAGCAGTACTTC
J gene: TRBJ2-3; V gene: TRBV27; D gene: -; clone size: many; CDR3 protein: CASSLSRGDTQYF; CDR3 DNA: TGTGCCAGCAGTTTATCACGAGGGGATACGCAGTATTTT
J gene: TRBJ2-7; V gene: TRBV14; D gene: TRBD2; clone size: few; CDR3 protein: CASSQEAGDEQYF; CDR3 DNA: TGTGCCAGCAGCCAAGAGGCGGGGGACGAGCAGTACTTC
J gene: TRBJ2-5; V gene: TRBV14; D gene: -; clone size: -; CDR3 protein: CASSQAGIVKTQYF; CDR3 DNA: TGTGCCAGCAGCCAAGCGGGAATCGTAAAGACCCAGTACTTC
J gene: TRBJ1-2; V gene: TRBV7-2; D gene: -; clone size: many; CDR3 protein: CASSLVLEYGYTF; CDR3 DNA: TGTGCCAGCAGCTTGGTCCTCGAGTATGGCTACACCTTC
J gene: TRBJ1-5; V gene: TRBV2; D gene: -; clone size: many; CDR3 protein: CASSENHRNQPQHF; CDR3 DNA: TGTGCCAGCAGTGAAAACCACCGCAATCAGCCCCAGCATTTT
J gene: TRBJ2-4; V gene: TRBV6-2/TRBV6-3; D gene: -; clone size: few; CDR3 protein: CASRDAKNIQYF; CDR3 DNA: TGTGCCAGCAGGGACGCCAAAAACATTCAGTACTTC
J gene: TRBJ1-1; V gene: TRBV3-1; D gene: -; clone size: many; CDR3 protein: CASSQGKNTEAFF; CDR3 DNA: TGTGCCAGCAGCCAGGGGAAGAACACTGAAGCTTTCTTT
J gene: TRBJ2-7; V gene: TRBV20-1; D gene: -; clone size: many; CDR3 protein: CSARAAWGVAYEQYF; CDR3 DNA: TGCAGTGCTAGGGCAGCGTGGGGTGTCGCCTACGAGCAGTACTTC
J gene: TRBJ2-7; V gene: TRBV4-1; D gene: -; clone size: few; CDR3 protein: CASSQDTIAITEQYF; CDR3 DNA: TGCGCCAGCAGCCAAGACACGATAGCAATAACCGAGCAGTACTTC
J gene: TRBJ2-7; V gene: TRBV7-2; D gene: -; clone size: many; CDR3 protein: CASSKDISSSYEQYF; CDR3 DNA: TGTGCCAGCAGTAAAGACATTTCAAGCTCCTACGAGCAGTACTTC
J gene: TRBJ1-2; V gene: TRBV6-5; D gene: -; clone size: few; CDR3 protein: CASSSSRDPIGYTF; CDR3 DNA: TGTGCCAGCAGTTCATCCCGGGACCCAATCGGCTACACCTTC
J gene: TRBJ2-2; V gene: TRBV7-3; D gene: -; clone size: -; CDR3 protein: CASSGRATGELFF; CDR3 DNA: TGTGCCAGCAGCGGACGGGCTACCGGGGAGCTGTTTTTT
J gene: TRBJ2-4; V gene: TRBV7-2; D gene: -; clone size: -; CDR3 protein: CASSSPGVQAKNIQYF; CDR3 DNA: TGTGCCAGCAGCTCGCCAGGGGTTCAGGCCAAAAACATTCAGTACTTC
J gene: TRBJ1-1; V gene: TRBV2; D gene: -; clone size: once; CDR3 protein: CASSTSAEAFF; CDR3 DNA: TGTGCCAGCAGTACCAGTGCTGAAGCTTTCTTT
J gene: TRBJ2-5; V gene: TRBV6-5; D gene: -; clone size: many; CDR3 protein: CASRQKGGGETQYF; CDR3 DNA: TGTGCCAGCAGGCAGAAGGGAGGAGGAGAGACCCAGTACTTC
J gene: TRBJ2-2; V gene: TRBV6-1; D gene: -; clone size: many; CDR3 protein: CASKVTGTNTGELFF; CDR3 DNA: TGTGCCAGCAAGGTAACGGGCACGAACACCGGGGAGCTGTTTTTT
J gene: TRBJ1-6; V gene: TRBV7-3; D gene: -; clone size: many; CDR3 protein: CASSLSGHRNSPLHF; CDR3 DNA: TGTGCCAGCAGCTTAAGTGGACACCGAAATTCACCCCTCCACTTT
J gene: TRBJ1-1; V gene: TRBV12-3/TRBV12-4; D gene: TRBD1; clone size: -; CDR3 protein: CASSLAGTGVFVNMNTEAFF; CDR3 DNA: TGTGCCAGCAGTTTAGCGGGGACAGGGGTGTTTGTTAACATGAACACTGAAGCTTTCTTT
J gene: TRBJ1-1; V gene: TRBV6-1; D gene: TRBD1; clone size: -; CDR3 protein: CASTPLTGSNTEAFF; CDR3 DNA: TGTGCCAGCACCCCTCTGACAGGGTCAAACACTGAAGCTTTCTTT
J gene: TRBJ2-7; V gene: TRBV14; D gene: TRBD1; clone size: few; CDR3 protein: CASSQDRDSYEQYF; CDR3 DNA: TGTGCCAGCAGCCAAGATCGGGACAGCTACGAGCAGTACTTC
J gene: TRBJ1-6; V gene: TRBV6-1; D gene: -; clone size: many; CDR3 protein: CASSQSTEDWKSSYNSPLHF; CDR3 DNA: TGTGCCAGCAGTCAATCAACAGAGGACTGGAAGAGCTCCTATAATTCACCCCTCCACTTT
J gene: TRBJ2-7; V gene: TRBV11-2; D gene: TRBD1; clone size: -; CDR3 protein: CASSPEGQGNYEQYF; CDR3 DNA: TGTGCCAGCAGCCCAGAGGGACAGGGCAACTACGAGCAGTACTTC
J gene: TRBJ2-4; V gene: TRBV20-1; D gene: -; clone size: many; CDR3 protein: CSARSRTHLAKNIQYF; CDR3 DNA: TGCAGTGCTAGATCAAGAACTCATCTAGCCAAAAACATTCAGTACTTC
J gene: TRBJ2-7; V gene: TRBV6-5; D gene: -; clone size: many; CDR3 protein: CASSYNRPPYEQYF; CDR3 DNA: TGTGCCAGCAGTTACAACAGGCCTCCCTACGAGCAGTACTTC